Shown below are 23 T cell receptor beta chains from a single sample sequenced in a study of sequential checkpoint blockade in melanoma. TCRdb keeps only in-frame clones here, not all; method: immunoSEQ multiplex PCR. There are 25,000 to 35,000 clones in the sample; over 80% occur only once, and about a sixth lies in the top ten. The sample's treatment: randomized to nivolumab then ipilimumab (arm A) or the reverse (arm B). This specimen consisted of CD8+ T cells sorted from blood (inferred from file names), obtained from a patient given nivolumab and ipilimumab in sequence. The receptors stem from a human donor with melanoma.

The chain links TRBV6-5 to TRBJ2-7, with D perhaps TRBD1 (5 bases). Germline CDR1 and CDR2: MNHEY and SVGAGI. V was cut by 0 bases and J by 1 base, with 10 bases left in between. The CDR3 sequence is 15 residues long. The CDR3 DNA reads TGTGCCAGCAGTTACTCGGCAGGGCCTTCCTACGAGCAGTACTTC. It codes for CASSYSAGPSYEQYF.

The V and J genes are TRBV19 and TRBJ2-3; a weak D match, TRBD2 (5 bases). The CDR3 runs 12 residues. Trimming cost V 9 bases and J 3 bases, with 10 bases left between them. CDR1 is LNHDA, CDR2 SQIVND, per germline (reference sequence). CDR3 coding DNA: TGTGCCAGCCACGGACTGACAGATACGCAGTATTTT. This encodes CASHGLTDTQYF.

The V gene is TRBV7-9, the J gene TRBJ1-1, with 7 positions matching TRBD1. The germline V gene has CDR1 SEHNR and CDR2 FQNEAQ (reference sequence). The CDR3 runs 13 residues. J gave up 5 bases and V 5 bases, and 5 bases lay outside the gene matches. Written as DNA, the CDR3 is TGTGCCAGCAGCATCCCAGGGGGAACTGAAGCTTTCTTT. It translates to CASSIPGGTEAFF.

The chain joins TRBV2 to TRBJ1-6; no definite D call. The V gene's germline CDR1 is SNHLY and CDR2 FYNNEI. The V gene lost 6 bases and the J gene lost 0 bases, with 15 bases spanning the gap. The CDR3 contains 17 residues. CDR3 protein: CASRPSLASSYNSPLHF. The CDR3 DNA sequence: TGTGCCAGCAGACCCTCCCTGGCCAGCTCCTATAATTCACCCCTCCACTTT. Based on the CDR3 plus reference TRBV2 and TRBJ1-6, the full variable domain is EPEVTQTPSHQVTQMGQEVILRCVPISNHLYFYWYRQILGQKVEFLVSFYNNEISEKSEIFDDQFSVERPDGSNFTLKIRSTKLEDSAMYFCASRPSLASSYNSPLHFGNGTRLTVT.

The V gene is TRBV23-1, the J gene TRBJ1-5, with D unresolved. TRBV23-1 is placed among ORFs of uncertain function. The V and J ends lost 6 bases and 8 bases respectively, with 11 bases between them. This CDR3 has 12 amino acids. The DNA for the CDR3 is TGCGCCAGCAGCCCCCGTTTTGAGCCCCAGCATTTT. The encoded protein is CASSPRFEPQHF.

The chain couples TRBV5-1 to TRBJ2-5, with D maybe TRBD1 (6 bases). V lost 5 bases, J lost 5 bases, and 19 bases lay in between. Germline V gene lookup returns CDR1 SGHRS and CDR2 YFSETQ. CDR3 size: 15 residues. The DNA of the CDR3 is TGCGCCAGCAGTAATAGACAGGTCGTAGGCGAGACCCAGTACTTC. Encoded protein: CASSNRQVVGETQYF.

V usage is TRBV7-6 and J usage is TRBJ2-5; TRBD2 is a possible D gene (5 bases). This CDR3 spans 14 amino acids. V lost 2 bases, J lost 2 bases, and 9 bases lay in between. The V gene's germline CDR1 is SGHVS and CDR2 FNYEAQ. The CDR3 spells CASSLIREQETQYF. As DNA, the CDR3 is TGTGCCAGCAGCTTAATCCGGGAACAAGAGACCCAGTACTTC.

The genes are TRBV6-1 and TRBJ2-3, with 9 positions matching TRBD1. The CDR3 covers 15 residues. V lost 2 bases and J lost 2; bases outside the gene matches: 2. CDR1 is MNHNS, CDR2 SASEGT, per germline. The CDR3 DNA is TGTGCCAGCAGTGAAAGGGACAGGGTCACAGATACGCAGTATTTT. This codes for CASSERDRVTDTQYF.

In DNA form, the CDR3 reads TGTGCCAGCACCTCTAGCGGATCCTACAATGAGCAGTTCTTC. It yields the protein CASTSSGSYNEQFF. The chain carries TRBV9 and TRBJ2-1, with 7 bases identical to TRBD2. Trimming removed 6 bases from V and 1 base from J; junction bases left unmatched: 4. This CDR3 has 14 residues. Germline V gives CDR1 SGDLS, CDR2 YYNGEE.

This clone showed up just a few times. The chain has TRBV9 and TRBJ1-2; a possible D gene is TRBD1 (6 bases). This CDR3 is 15 amino acids long. V shed 0 bases and J shed 4 bases, with 13 bases lying between them. Per germline, CDR1 SGDLS and CDR2 YYNGEE. The CDR3 nucleotides read TGTGCCAGCAGCGTAGTTCCGGACAGTTCCTATGGCTACACCTTC. Amino acid sequence: CASSVVPDSSYGYTF. Full variable domain (rest looked up from reference TRBV9 and TRBJ1-2): DSGVTQTPKHLITATGQRVTLRCSPRSGDLSVYWYQQSLDQGLQFLIQYYNGEERAKGNILERFSAQQFPDLHSELNLSSLELGDSALYFCASSVVPDSSYGYTFGSGTRLTVV.

This chain uses TRBV4-3 with TRBJ2-7; 11 bases fit TRBD2. CDR1 and CDR2 from the germline V gene are LGHNA and YSLEER. The CDR3 consists of 15 residues. The J segment lost 3 bases and the V segment lost 0 bases, leaving 1 base of the junction unmatched. DNA of the CDR3: TGCGCCAGCAGCCAAGATCTAGCGGGAGGCTACGAGCAGTACTTC. As protein: CASSQDLAGGYEQYF.

The chain has TRBV9 and TRBJ2-7, with a weak D call TRBD1 (6 bases). This CDR3 has 15 residues. V lost 3 bases to trimming and J lost 0 bases, with 13 bases between them. Germline-derived CDR1 and CDR2 are SGDLS and YYNGEE. Here the CDR3 reads CASSGRDKSSYEQYF. The CDR3 DNA follows: TGTGCCAGCAGCGGCCGGGACAAGAGCTCCTACGAGCAGTACTTC.

In its sample, this clone was seen once. This chain connects TRBV19 to TRBJ1-1; a weak D match, TRBD1 (5 bases). This CDR3 has 13 residues. V lost 10 bases to trimming and J lost 5 bases, with 17 bases between them. CDR1 and CDR2 (germline): LNHDA, SQIVND (reference sequence). The CDR3 nucleotides are TGTGCCATCTCACCCACTGGGGGGACTGAAGCTTTCTTT. Translated, it gives CAISPTGGTEAFF.

The CDR3 DNA follows: TGTGTCCGAGGGATATCAACCTACGAGCAGTACTTC. The encoded protein is CVRGISTYEQYF. The rearrangement uses TRBV30 and TRBJ2-7; the D gene is possibly TRBD2 (5 bases). Germline CDR1 is GTSNPN and CDR2 is SVGIG (reference sequence). CDR3 size: 12 residues.

In its sample, this clone was seen once. This chain uses TRBV10-3 with TRBJ2-2, with TRBD2 matching 10 bases. CDR1 and CDR2 from the germline V gene are ENHRY and SYGVKD. The CDR3 totals 17 residues. The V gene end was trimmed by 6 bases and the J gene end by 0 bases; junction bases not matched to a gene: 7. CDR3 loop: CAIRLRTSGANTGELFF. CDR3 bases: TGTGCCATCAGACTCCGGACTAGCGGAGCGAACACCGGGGAGCTGTTTTTT.

V usage is TRBV5-4 and J usage is TRBJ2-1; 14 bases are a match to TRBD2. The CDR3 length is 15 residues. J lost 9 bases, V lost 3 bases, and 5 bases had no gene match. CDR1 is SGHNT and CDR2 is YYREEE in the germline V gene (reference sequence). This CDR3 is CASSSGLAGAGEQFF. CDR3 bases: TGTGCCAGCAGCTCGGGACTAGCGGGGGCTGGTGAGCAGTTCTTC.

The V gene is TRBV9, the J gene TRBJ2-7, with D perhaps matching TRBD1 (6 bases). The V end lost 4 bases, the J end lost 3 bases, and 14 bases lay between the germline ends. The CDR3 consists of 14 residues. Per germline, CDR1 SGDLS and CDR2 YYNGEE. CDR3 in DNA: TGTGCCAGCAGCTCAGGGGACGAGTACTACGAGCAGTACTTC. It specifies CASSSGDEYYEQYF.

This clone has just a few counts. The chain carries TRBV6-1 and TRBJ2-1, with D possibly matching TRBD1 (5 bases). This CDR3 comprises 12 residues. Per the germline V gene, CDR1 is MNHNS and CDR2 is SASEGT. V was pared by 3 bases and J by 10 bases, with 10 bases between. CDR3 DNA sequence: TGTGCCAGCAGTGATGACAGTAGGGAGCAGTTCTTC. Translation: CASSDDSREQFF.

The CDR3 loop is CASSEMGGYEKLFF. The CDR3 DNA reads as TGTGCCAGCAGTGAAATGGGGGGATATGAAAAACTGTTTTTT. The rearrangement links TRBV2 to TRBJ1-4; tentative D call: TRBD1 (5 bases). V gave up 2 bases and J gave up 6 bases, with 10 bases separating them. Germline CDR1 and CDR2: SNHLY and FYNNEI. This CDR3 contains 14 residues.

This chain links TRBV7-2 with TRBJ2-7; 8 nucleotides align to TRBD2. With V trimmed by 5 bases and J by 7 bases, 7 bases remained unmatched. The germline V gene has CDR1 SGHTA and CDR2 FQGNSA. The CDR3 runs to 13 residues. CDR3 in amino acids: CASSPGGVNEQYF. The CDR3 coding sequence is TGTGCCAGCAGCCCGGGGGGGGTTAATGAGCAGTACTTC.

This clone was seen only a few times. The rearrangement uses TRBV4-2 and TRBJ2-3; maybe TRBD2 (7 bases). The CDR3 covers 14 residues. Germline V gene sequence: CDR1 LGHNA, CDR2 YNFKEQ. V lost 2 bases, J lost 6 bases, and 12 bases lay in between. The DNA for the CDR3 is TGTGCCAGCAGCCAACCGGGGGGCCTCGATACGCAGTATTTT. Amino acids: CASSQPGGLDTQYF.

The genes are TRBV27 and TRBJ1-2; tentative D call: TRBD1 (5 bases). From germline, CDR1 is MNHEY and CDR2 SMNVEV (reference sequence). This CDR3 is built from 17 residues. V was shortened by 0 bases and J by 1 base, with 15 bases between the two germline ends. The CDR3 DNA follows: TGTGCCAGCAGTTTATCGGCCGGTGGGGGGGTTAACTATGGCTACACCTTC. Protein: CASSLSAGGGVNYGYTF.

The chain has TRBV9 and TRBJ2-2; possible D gene TRBD1, 6 bases. CDR1 and CDR2 (germline): SGDLS, YYNGEE. This CDR3 is 12 amino acids long. V lost 2 bases and J lost 8, with 7 bases in between. CDR3 nucleotide sequence: TGTGCCAGCAGCGTCAGGGGTGGGGAGCTGTTTTTT. Residues: CASSVRGGELFF.